These 5 T cell receptor beta chains share one sample of origin, sequenced in a study of T cells in Graves' hyperthyroidism and ophthalmopathy. TCR beta CDR3 sequences were amplified from RNA transcripts. HTBI primers drove first-round RT-PCR of the TCR CDR3. MiXCR, applied by TCRdb to the multiplex PCR reads, yields one record per CDR3 protein. The data hold under 400,000 distinct CDR3 sequences, with around 14% observed a single time. The material sequenced was blood. The source of these receptors is a woman aged 18 to 35 with Graves' hyperthyroidism that later progressed to Graves' ophthalmopathy.

This clonotype was seen at least ten times. The chain carries TRBV20-1 and TRBJ2-5, with TRBD1 identical over 8 bases. This CDR3 has 15 residues. Germline V gene data show CDR1 as DFQATT and CDR2 as SNEGSKA (reference sequence). Trimming removed 5 bases from V and 1 base from J; junction bases left unmatched: 9. The CDR3: CSAPRTGPLQETQYF. The DNA for the CDR3 is TGCAGTGCTCCCAGGACAGGGCCGCTCCAAGAGACCCAGTACTTC.

This clonotype was seen many times. The V gene is TRBV7-3, the J gene TRBJ2-6; D ambiguous. CDR3 length: 15 amino acids. In germline, CDR1 is SGHTA, CDR2 FQGTGA. Trimming took off 5 bases at V and 0 bases at J, with 8 bases between the two ends. CDR3: CASSPRSSGANVLTF. In DNA form, the CDR3 reads TGTGCCAGCAGCCCACGAAGCTCTGGGGCCAACGTCCTGACTTTC.

The count of this clonotype is one. The rearrangement links TRBV4-1 to TRBJ2-7; possibly TRBD1 for D (6 bases). Trimming removed 5 bases from V and 2 bases from J, with 19 bases in between. The CDR3 spans 16 residues. Germline V gene data show CDR1 as MGHRA and CDR2 as YSYEKL. CDR3 nucleotides: TGCGCCAGCAGCGCAGGGGCCGGGGTGCTTCCCTACGAGCAGTACTTC. Translated: CASSAGAGVLPYEQYF.

Comments on this clonotype: A much bigger clone sits one base away, suggesting this may be a read error. The chain links TRBV20-1 to TRBJ2-2, with D maybe TRBD2 (5 bases). From germline, CDR1 is DFQATT and CDR2 SNEGSKA (reference sequence). CDR3 length: 15 residues. The CDR3 sequence is CSATSGKRVTGELSF. CDR3 DNA sequence: TGCAGTGCTACATCCGGGAAGAGAGTTACCGGGGAGCTGTCTTTT.

This clonotype was detected a few times. The V gene is TRBV7-2, the J gene TRBJ1-3; no clear D. CDR1 and CDR2 (germline): SGHTA, FQGNSA. The CDR3 sequence is 14 residues long. The V end lost 5 bases, the J end lost 2 bases, and 10 bases lay between the germline ends. CDR3 region: CASSPPTAGNTIYF. The CDR3 DNA follows: TGTGCCAGCAGCCCCCCGACGGCTGGAAACACCATATATTTT.